This T cell receptor (beta chain) was obtained from a study of response to subunit inactivated influenza vaccine. Study observations and caveats: It was the authors' suggestion that each seasonal influenza vaccination recruits few new T cells.

On this clonotype: What it recognizes is unknown.

TCRdb ran MiXCR on the RT-PCR reads and lists one entry per CDR3 protein. The repertoire holds about 780,000 distinct CDR3 sequences, roughly 20% seen once, with 9.5% to 13% in the top ten. The CDR3 loop spans 14 amino acids. Germline V gene data show CDR1 as SGDLS and CDR2 as YYNGEE. Trimming pared 6 bases from V and 3 bases from J, leaving 12 bases between. The V gene is TRBV9, the J gene TRBJ2-2, with TRBD1 as a possible D gene (6 bases). The source material was PBMCs from blood, sampled 4 to 6 days after vaccination. This TCR derives from a man aged 50 to 60 who received an inactivated influenza vaccine. The CDR3 here is CASTPRTDTGELFF. The CDR3 DNA sequence: TGTGCCAGCACTCCCCGGACAGACACCGGGGAGCTGTTTTTT. The whole variable domain, filled in from reference TRBV9 and TRBJ2-2, reads DSGVTQTPKHLITATGQRVTLRCSPRSGDLSVYWYQQSLDQGLQFLIQYYNGEERAKGNILERFSAQQFPDLHSELNLSSLELGDSALYFCASTPRTDTGELFFGEGSRLTVL.